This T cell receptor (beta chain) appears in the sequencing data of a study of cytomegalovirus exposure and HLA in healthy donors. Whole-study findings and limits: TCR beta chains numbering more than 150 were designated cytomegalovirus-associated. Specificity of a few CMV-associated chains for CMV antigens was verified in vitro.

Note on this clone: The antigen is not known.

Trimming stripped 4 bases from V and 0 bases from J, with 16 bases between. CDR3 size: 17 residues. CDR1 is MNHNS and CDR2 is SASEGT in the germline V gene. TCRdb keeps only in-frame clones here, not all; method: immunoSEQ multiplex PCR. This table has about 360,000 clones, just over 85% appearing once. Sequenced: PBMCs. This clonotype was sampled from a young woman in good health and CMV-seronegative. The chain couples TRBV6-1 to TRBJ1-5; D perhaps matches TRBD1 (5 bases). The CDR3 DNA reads TGTGCCAGCAGTGCGACAGCTCTTACTTATAGCAATCAGCCCCAGCATTTT. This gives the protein CASSATALTYSNQPQHF.